The clone carrying this T cell receptor (beta chain) was picked up many times. Its specificity is unknown. This entry is derived from a study of early T cells in non-severe SARS-CoV-2 infection. The study's findings and limits: Private and CD4 specificities were missed by VDJdb matching, which favored anti-spike CD8 responses.

The library protocol tagged individual cDNA molecules with unique molecular identifiers. TCRdb re-called the 5' RACE reads with MiXCR, one entry per CDR3 protein. The table has about 67,000 distinct CDR3 sequences, around 10% seen once. CDR3 size: 13 residues. Per germline, CDR1 SQVTM and CDR2 ANQGSEA. The J segment lost 6 bases and the V segment lost 6 bases, leaving 7 bases of the junction unmatched. The rearrangement uses TRBV29-1 and TRBJ2-7; 11 bases match TRBD2. Input material: whole blood. The source of this sequence is an adult who was a healthcare worker with PCR-confirmed SARS-CoV-2 infection or an uninfected control (not recorded which). CDR3 residues: CSVALGLAAEQYF. CDR3 nucleotide sequence: TGCAGCGTCGCCCTGGGACTAGCGGCCGAGCAGTACTTC.